Listed here are 7 T cell receptor beta chains from one sample, sequenced in a study of T cells in tumors after PD-1 blockade. Produced via immunoSEQ multiplex PCR; TCRdb's table is partial and in-frame only. Of about 4,200 clones listed, around 73% were seen once; the top ten hold 6.5% to 9%. Time point given: first of two pre-therapy site-matched biopsies two to three months apart. The specimen was tumor tissue, collected before anti-PD-1 treatment. These receptors were taken from a human donor with basal cell carcinoma.

The chain joins TRBV30 to TRBJ1-2, with 8 bases that match TRBD1. The CDR3 is 15 residues long. Germline trimming cut 3 bases from V and 4 bases from J; bases unmatched to any gene: 10. Germline lookup yields CDR1 GTSNPN and CDR2 SVGIG (reference sequence). The CDR3: CAWRRQGNVGYGYTF. The CDR3 bases are TGTGCCTGGAGAAGACAGGGGAATGTCGGCTATGGCTACACCTTC. The variable domain in full, with the rest retrieved from reference TRBV30 and TRBJ1-2, is SQTIHQWPATLVQPVGSPLSLECTVEGTSNPNLYWYRQAAGRGLQLLFYSVGIGQISSEVPQNLSASRPQDRQFILSSKKLLLSDSGFYLCAWRRQGNVGYGYTFGSGTRLTVV.

The CDR3, as DNA: TGTGCCAGCAGCAAAAATGGGGGGCGGGTAATGAACACTGAAGCTTTCTTT. This codes for CASSKNGGRVMNTEAFF. The chain uses TRBV21-1 and TRBJ1-1. TRBV21-1 is designated a pseudogene. The CDR3 runs to 17 residues.

The chain employs TRBV5-6 and TRBJ2-1, with D perhaps assigned TRBD1 or TRBD2 (5 bases each). Per germline, CDR1 SGHDT and CDR2 YYEEEE. The CDR3 has 15 residues. Trimming pared 1 base from V and 5 bases from J, leaving 13 bases between. CDR3 sequence (DNA): TGTGCCAGCAGCTTGCGTGGGACGCTGAACAATGAGCAGTTCTTC. Translated, it gives CASSLRGTLNNEQFF.

The V call is TRBV19, the J call TRBJ2-1; D is perhaps TRBD1 (5 bases). The V and J ends lost 5 bases and 3 bases respectively, with 11 bases between them. The CDR3 runs 14 residues. Per the germline V gene, CDR1 is LNHDA and CDR2 is SQIVND (reference sequence). The chain's CDR3 is CASSPPQVYNEQFF. CDR3 nucleotides: TGTGCCAGTAGTCCCCCACAGGTCTACAATGAGCAGTTCTTC.

In this sample, this clone turned up a few times. The chain links TRBV15 to TRBJ2-1, with D perhaps TRBD1 (6 bases). V lost 4 bases and J lost 0, with 34 bases in between. The CDR3 is 23 amino acids. In germline, CDR1 is LNHNV, CDR2 YYDKDF (reference sequence). The CDR3, as DNA: TGTGCCACCAGCACTCCGTGGGGGCGGAACGGAGCCACAGAGAGGAGCTCCTACAATGAGCAGTTCTTC. Its protein product is CATSTPWGRNGATERSSYNEQFF.

The chain couples TRBV12-3 or TRBV12-4 to TRBJ1-2; a weak D match, TRBD1 (5 bases). The CDR3 extends over 13 amino acids. Trimming left V 5 bases short and J 7 bases short, with 14 bases between. CDR3 residues: CASSTHPDSGYTF. The CDR3 DNA is TGTGCCAGCAGTACACACCCCGACAGTGGCTACACCTTC.

This chain connects TRBV5-5 to TRBJ1-6, with 11 bases identical to TRBD1. CDR3 length: 17 amino acids. V shed 4 bases, J shed 5 bases, and the junction held 8 bases outside the gene matches. The germline CDR1 and CDR2 sequences are SGHKS and YYEKEE (reference sequence). The CDR3 spells CASSTTGTGGHNSPLHF. Here the CDR3 DNA reads TGTGCCAGCAGCACAACCGGGACAGGGGGACATAATTCACCCCTCCACTTT.